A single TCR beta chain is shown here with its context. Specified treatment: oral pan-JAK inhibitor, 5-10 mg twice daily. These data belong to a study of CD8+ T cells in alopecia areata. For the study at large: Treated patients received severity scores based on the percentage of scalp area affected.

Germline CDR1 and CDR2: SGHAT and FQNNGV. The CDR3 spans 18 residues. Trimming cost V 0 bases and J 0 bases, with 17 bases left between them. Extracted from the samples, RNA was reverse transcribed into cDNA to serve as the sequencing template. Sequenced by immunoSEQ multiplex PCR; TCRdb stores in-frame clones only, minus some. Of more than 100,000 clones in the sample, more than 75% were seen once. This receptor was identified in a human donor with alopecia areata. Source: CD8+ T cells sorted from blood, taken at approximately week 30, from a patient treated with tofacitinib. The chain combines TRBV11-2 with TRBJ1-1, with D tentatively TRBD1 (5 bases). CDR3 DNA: TGTGCCAGCAGCTTAGATCTATCTGGGGGTTTCCTGAACACTGAAGCTTTCTTT. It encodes CASSLDLSGGFLNTEAFF.